Detailed here is one T cell receptor (beta chain). The data originate from a study of blood T cell repertoires in COVID-19. The assay was immunoSEQ multiplex PCR, and TCRdb's table has in-frame clones only and misses some. The sample shows about 250,000 clones, over 80% of them seen only once. Germline loops: CDR1 SNHLY, CDR2 FYNNEI. The CDR3 totals 11 residues. Trimming took off 7 bases at V and 1 base at J, with 4 bases between the two ends. What was sequenced was PBMCs or T cells enriched from blood (not recorded which). This TCR was recovered from a woman between 18 and 29 years old who had recovered from COVID-19. J is TRBJ1-2 and V is TRBV2; D unclear. DNA for the CDR3: TGTGCCAGCATCAGTAACTATGGCTACACCTTC. Amino acids: CASISNYGYTF.